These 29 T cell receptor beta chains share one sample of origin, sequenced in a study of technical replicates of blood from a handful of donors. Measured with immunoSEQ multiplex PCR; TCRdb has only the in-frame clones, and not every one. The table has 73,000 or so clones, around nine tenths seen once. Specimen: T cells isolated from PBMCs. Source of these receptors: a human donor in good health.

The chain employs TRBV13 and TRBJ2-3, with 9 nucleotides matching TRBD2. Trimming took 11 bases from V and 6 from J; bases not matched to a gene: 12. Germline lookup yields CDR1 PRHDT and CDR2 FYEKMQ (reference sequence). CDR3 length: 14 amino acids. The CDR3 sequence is CAASISGRMDTQYF. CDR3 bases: TGTGCCGCCAGCATAAGCGGGAGGATGGATACGCAGTATTTT.

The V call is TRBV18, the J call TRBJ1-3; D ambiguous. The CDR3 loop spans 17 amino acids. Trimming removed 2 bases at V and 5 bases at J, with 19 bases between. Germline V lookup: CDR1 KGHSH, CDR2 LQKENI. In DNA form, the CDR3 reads TGTGCCAGCTCACCAGTGGGCAGAACCGGGGTCCGAAACACCATATATTTT. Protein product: CASSPVGRTGVRNTIYF.

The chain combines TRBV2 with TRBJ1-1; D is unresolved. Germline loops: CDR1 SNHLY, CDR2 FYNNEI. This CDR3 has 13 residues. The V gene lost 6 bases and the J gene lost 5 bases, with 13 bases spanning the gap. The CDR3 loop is CASSEPSRTEAFF. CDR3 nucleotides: TGTGCCAGCAGCGAGCCGAGTCGGACTGAAGCTTTCTTT. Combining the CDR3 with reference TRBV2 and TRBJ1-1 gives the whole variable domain EPEVTQTPSHQVTQMGQEVILRCVPISNHLYFYWYRQILGQKVEFLVSFYNNEISEKSEIFDDQFSVERPDGSNFTLKIRSTKLEDSAMYFCASSEPSRTEAFFGQGTRLTVV.

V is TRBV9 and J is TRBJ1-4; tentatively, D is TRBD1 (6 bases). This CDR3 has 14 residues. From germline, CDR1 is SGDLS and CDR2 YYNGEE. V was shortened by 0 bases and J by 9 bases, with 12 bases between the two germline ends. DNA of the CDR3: TGTGCCAGCAGCGTAGGCGGGGGCAGCCAAAAACTGTTTTTT. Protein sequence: CASSVGGGSQKLFF.

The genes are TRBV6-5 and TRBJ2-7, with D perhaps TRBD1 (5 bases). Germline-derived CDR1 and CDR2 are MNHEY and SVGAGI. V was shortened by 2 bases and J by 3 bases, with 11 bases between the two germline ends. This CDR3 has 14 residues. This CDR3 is CASSYGAGNYEQYF. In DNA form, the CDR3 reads TGTGCCAGCAGTTACGGGGCTGGGAACTACGAGCAGTACTTC.

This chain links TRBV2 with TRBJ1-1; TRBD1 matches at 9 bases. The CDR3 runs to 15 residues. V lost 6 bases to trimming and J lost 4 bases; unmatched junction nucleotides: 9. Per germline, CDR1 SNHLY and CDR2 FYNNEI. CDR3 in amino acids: CASSLQGADATEAFF. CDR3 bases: TGTGCCAGCAGCCTACAGGGGGCTGATGCCACTGAAGCTTTCTTT.

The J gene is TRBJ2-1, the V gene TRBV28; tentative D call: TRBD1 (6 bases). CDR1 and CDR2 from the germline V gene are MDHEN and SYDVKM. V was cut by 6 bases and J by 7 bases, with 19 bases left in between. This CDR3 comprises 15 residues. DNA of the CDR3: TGTGCCAGCAGACCCGGACAGTTCCTGTGGAATGAGCAGTTCTTC. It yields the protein CASRPGQFLWNEQFF.

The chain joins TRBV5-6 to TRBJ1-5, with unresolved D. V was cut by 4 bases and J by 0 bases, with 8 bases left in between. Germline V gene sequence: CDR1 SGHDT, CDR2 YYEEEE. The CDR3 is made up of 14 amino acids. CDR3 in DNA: TGTGCCAGCAGCAGCGAACATAGCAATCAGCCCCAGCATTTT. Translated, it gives CASSSEHSNQPQHF. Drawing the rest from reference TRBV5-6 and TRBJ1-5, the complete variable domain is DAGVTQSPTHLIKTRGQQVTLRCSPKSGHDTVSWYQQALGQGPQFIFQYYEEEERQRGNFPDRFSGHQFPNYSSELNVNALLLGDSALYLCASSSEHSNQPQHFGDGTRLSIL.

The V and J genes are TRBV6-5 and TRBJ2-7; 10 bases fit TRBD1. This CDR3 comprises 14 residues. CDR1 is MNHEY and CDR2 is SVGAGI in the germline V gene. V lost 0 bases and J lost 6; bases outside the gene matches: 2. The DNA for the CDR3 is TGTGCCAGCAGTTACTCTGGGGACAGGGGCGAGCAGTACTTC. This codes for CASSYSGDRGEQYF.

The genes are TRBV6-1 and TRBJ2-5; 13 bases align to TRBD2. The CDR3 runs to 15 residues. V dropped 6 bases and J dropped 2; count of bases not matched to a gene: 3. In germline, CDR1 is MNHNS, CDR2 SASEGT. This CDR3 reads CASRRLAGGQETQYF. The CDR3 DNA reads TGTGCCAGCAGGAGACTAGCGGGGGGTCAAGAGACCCAGTACTTC.

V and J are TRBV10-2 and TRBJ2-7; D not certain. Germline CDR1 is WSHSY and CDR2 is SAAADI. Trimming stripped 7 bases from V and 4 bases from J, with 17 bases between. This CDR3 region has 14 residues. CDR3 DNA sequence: TGCGCCAGCACCTCGTCAGGTATAGGATACGAGCAGTACTTC. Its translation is CASTSSGIGYEQYF.

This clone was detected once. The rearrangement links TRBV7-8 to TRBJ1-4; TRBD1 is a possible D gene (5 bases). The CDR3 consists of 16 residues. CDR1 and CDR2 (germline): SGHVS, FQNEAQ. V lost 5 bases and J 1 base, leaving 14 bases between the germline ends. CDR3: CASSPKPGGTNEKLFF. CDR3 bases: TGTGCCAGCAGCCCTAAACCGGGGGGAACTAATGAAAAACTGTTTTTT. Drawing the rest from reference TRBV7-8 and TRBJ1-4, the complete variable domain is GAGVSQSPRYKVAKRGQDVALRCDPISGHVSLFWYQQALGQGPEFLTYFQNEAQLDKSGLPSDRFFAERPEGSVSTLKIQRTQQEDSAVYLCASSPKPGGTNEKLFFGSGTQLSVL.

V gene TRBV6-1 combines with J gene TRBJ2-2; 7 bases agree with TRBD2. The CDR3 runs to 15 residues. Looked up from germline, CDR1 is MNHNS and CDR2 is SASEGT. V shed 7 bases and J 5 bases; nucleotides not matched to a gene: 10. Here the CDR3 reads CASIRSGKGTGELFF. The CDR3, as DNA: TGTGCCAGCATCCGCAGCGGGAAGGGGACCGGGGAGCTGTTTTTT.

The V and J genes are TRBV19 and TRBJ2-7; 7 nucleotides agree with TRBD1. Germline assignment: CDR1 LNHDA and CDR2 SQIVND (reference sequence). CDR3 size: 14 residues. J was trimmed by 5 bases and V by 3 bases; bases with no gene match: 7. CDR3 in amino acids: CASSIGQGVDEQYF. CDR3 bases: TGTGCCAGTAGTATTGGGCAGGGGGTGGACGAGCAGTACTTC.

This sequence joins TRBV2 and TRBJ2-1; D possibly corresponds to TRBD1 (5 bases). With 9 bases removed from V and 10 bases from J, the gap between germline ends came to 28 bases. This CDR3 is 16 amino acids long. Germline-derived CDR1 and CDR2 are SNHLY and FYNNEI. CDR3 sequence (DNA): TGTGCCAGTAAAGAGACTCAGGACACACACACACAGGAGCAGTTCTTC. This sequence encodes CASKETQDTHTQEQFF.

The CDR3 sequence: CASRERGGTYEQYF. The DNA of the CDR3 is TGTGCCAGCAGAGAACGGGGGGGCACCTACGAGCAGTACTTC. The J gene is TRBJ2-7, the V gene TRBV28; 8 bases map to TRBD2. The CDR3 length is 14 residues. J gave up 2 bases and V 6 bases, and 6 bases lay outside the gene matches. The V gene's germline CDR1 is MDHEN and CDR2 SYDVKM.

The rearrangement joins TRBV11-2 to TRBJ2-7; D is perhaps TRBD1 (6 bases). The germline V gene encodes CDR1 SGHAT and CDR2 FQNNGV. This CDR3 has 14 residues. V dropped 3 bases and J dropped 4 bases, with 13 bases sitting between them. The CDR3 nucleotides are TGTGCCAGCAGCTTTTCCCTGGACAGATACGAGCAGTACTTC. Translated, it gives CASSFSLDRYEQYF.

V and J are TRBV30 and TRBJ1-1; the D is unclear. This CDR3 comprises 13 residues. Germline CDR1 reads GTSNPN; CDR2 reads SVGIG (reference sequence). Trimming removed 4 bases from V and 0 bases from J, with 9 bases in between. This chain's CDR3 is CAWTTLLNTEAFF. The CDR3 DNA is TGTGCCTGGACCACACTATTGAACACTGAAGCTTTCTTT.

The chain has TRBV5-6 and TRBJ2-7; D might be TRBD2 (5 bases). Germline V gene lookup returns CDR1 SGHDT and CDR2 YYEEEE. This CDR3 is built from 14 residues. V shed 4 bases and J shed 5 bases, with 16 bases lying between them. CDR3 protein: CASSPTLAAHEQYF. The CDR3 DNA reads TGTGCCAGCAGCCCAACCCTAGCCGCCCACGAGCAGTACTTC.

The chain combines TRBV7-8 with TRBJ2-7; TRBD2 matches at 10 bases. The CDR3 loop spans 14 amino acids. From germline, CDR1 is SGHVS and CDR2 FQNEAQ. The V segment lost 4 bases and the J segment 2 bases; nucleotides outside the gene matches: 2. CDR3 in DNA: TGTGCCAGCAGCTCAAGCGGGGGGGCCTACGAGCAGTACTTC. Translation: CASSSSGGAYEQYF.

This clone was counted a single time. CDR3 region: CASSFGPAAGLGGEQYF. The CDR3, as DNA: TGCGCCAGCAGCTTTGGGCCAGCAGCGGGGTTGGGGGGTGAGCAGTACTTC. The chain is built from TRBV5-1 and TRBJ2-7; 7 nucleotides align to TRBD2. The ends lost 2 bases at V and 7 bases at J; junction bases unmatched: 18. The CDR3 length is 17 residues. CDR1 is SGHRS, CDR2 YFSETQ, per germline.

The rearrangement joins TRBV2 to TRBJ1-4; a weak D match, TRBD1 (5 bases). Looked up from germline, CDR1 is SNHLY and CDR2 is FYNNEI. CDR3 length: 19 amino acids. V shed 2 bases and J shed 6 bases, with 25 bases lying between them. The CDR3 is CASSENWRGLGGGYEKLFF. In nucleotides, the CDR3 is TGTGCCAGCAGTGAAAATTGGAGGGGACTCGGGGGGGGTTATGAAAAACTGTTTTTT. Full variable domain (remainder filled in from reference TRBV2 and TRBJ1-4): EPEVTQTPSHQVTQMGQEVILRCVPISNHLYFYWYRQILGQKVEFLVSFYNNEISEKSEIFDDQFSVERPDGSNFTLKIRSTKLEDSAMYFCASSENWRGLGGGYEKLFFGSGTQLSVL.

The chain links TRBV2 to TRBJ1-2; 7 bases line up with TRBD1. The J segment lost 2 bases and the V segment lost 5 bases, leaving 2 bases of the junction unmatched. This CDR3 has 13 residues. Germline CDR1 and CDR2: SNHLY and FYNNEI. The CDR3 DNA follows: TGTGCCAGCAGTCGGGACAGCAACTATGGCTACACCTTC. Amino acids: CASSRDSNYGYTF.

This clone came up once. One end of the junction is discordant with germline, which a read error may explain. In nucleotides, the CDR3 is TGTGCTAGCAGCTTACGAGCGGGGGACCAAGAGACCCAGTACTTC. It yields the protein CASSLRAGDQETQYF. J is TRBJ2-5 and V is TRBV7-7, with 8 nucleotides matching TRBD2. CDR1 is SSHAT, CDR2 FNYEAQ, per germline (reference sequence). The CDR3 is 15 amino acids.

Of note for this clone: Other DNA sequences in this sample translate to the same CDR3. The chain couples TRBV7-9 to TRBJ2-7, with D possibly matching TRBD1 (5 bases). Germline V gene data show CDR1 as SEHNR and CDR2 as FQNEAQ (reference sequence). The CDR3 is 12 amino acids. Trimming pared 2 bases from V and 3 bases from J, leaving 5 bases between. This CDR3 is CASSLQGYEQYF. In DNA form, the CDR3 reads TGTGCCAGCAGCTTACAGGGCTACGAGCAGTACTTC. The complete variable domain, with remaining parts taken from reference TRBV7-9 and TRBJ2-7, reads DTGVSQNPRHKITKRGQNVTFRCDPISEHNRLYWYRQTLGQGPEFLTYFQNEAQLEKSRLLSDRFSAERPKGSFSTLEIQRTEQGDSAMYLCASSLQGYEQYFGPGTRLTVT.

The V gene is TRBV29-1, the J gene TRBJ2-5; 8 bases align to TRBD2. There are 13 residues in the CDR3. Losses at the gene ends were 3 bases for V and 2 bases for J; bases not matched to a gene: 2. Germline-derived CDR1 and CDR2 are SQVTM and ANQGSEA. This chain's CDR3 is CSVDASGQETQYF. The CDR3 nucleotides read TGCAGCGTTGATGCTAGCGGGCAAGAGACCCAGTACTTC.

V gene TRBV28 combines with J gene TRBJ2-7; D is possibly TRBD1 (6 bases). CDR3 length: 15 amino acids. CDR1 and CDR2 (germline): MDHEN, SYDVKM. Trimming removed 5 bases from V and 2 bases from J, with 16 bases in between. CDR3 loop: CASSQLRGQTYEQYF. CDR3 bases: TGTGCCAGCAGTCAACTCAGGGGCCAGACCTACGAGCAGTACTTC.

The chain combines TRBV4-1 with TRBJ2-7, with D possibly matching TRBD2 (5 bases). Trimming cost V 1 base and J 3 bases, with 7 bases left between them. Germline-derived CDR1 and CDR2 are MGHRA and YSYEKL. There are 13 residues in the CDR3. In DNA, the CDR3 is TGCGCCAGCAGCCAAGGAGGGAACTACGAGCAGTACTTC. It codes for CASSQGGNYEQYF.

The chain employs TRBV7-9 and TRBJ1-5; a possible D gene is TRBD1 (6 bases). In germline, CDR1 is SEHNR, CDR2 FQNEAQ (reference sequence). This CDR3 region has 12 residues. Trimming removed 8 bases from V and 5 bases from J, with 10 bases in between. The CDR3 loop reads CASGRGDQPQHF. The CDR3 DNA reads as TGTGCCAGCGGGAGGGGGGATCAGCCCCAGCATTTT.